The 8 T cell receptor beta chains reported below all come from one sample, sequenced in a study of graft-versus-host responses after intestinal transplantation listed by TCRdb under 2021. Libraries came from the immunoSEQ multiplex PCR assay. As stored in TCRdb, this immuneACCESS dataset retains in-frame rearrangements with V and J assigned. A fraction of the clones does not appear; measured against another copy, unresolved V genes explain less than half of the discrepancy, and the remainder lacks a known reason. For this sample the table gives 23,000 or so clones, of which approximately 40% were detected only once. Over 0.55% of the sample is held by the ten biggest clonotypes. According to the study, the label for this sample's time point signals: cells obtained before transplantation from donor or recipient. The sample here was alloreactive CD4+ T cells from a mixed lymphocyte reaction culture, taken before intestinal transplant. The sample's cell subset or site label, decoded: CFSE-low proliferating T cells sorted from roughly six-day pre-transplant mixed lymphocyte reaction (GvH or HvG direction). The receptors come from a human patient who received an intestinal transplant.

The rearrangement uses TRBV7-9 and TRBJ1-1; a weak D match, TRBD1 (6 bases). Germline V gene sequence: CDR1 SEHNR, CDR2 FQNEAQ (reference sequence). The V gene lost 1 base and the J gene lost 5 bases, with 17 bases spanning the gap. The CDR3 sequence is 16 residues long. The DNA for the CDR3 is TGTGCCAGCAGCTTAGGGAGATATACAGGGTATACTGAAGCTTTCTTT. It is translated as CASSLGRYTGYTEAFF.

The chain has TRBV5-1 and TRBJ1-1; D remains unclear. The germline V gene has CDR1 SGHRS and CDR2 YFSETQ. Trimming cost V 0 bases and J 4 bases, with 7 bases left between them. This CDR3 contains 13 residues. The chain's CDR3 is CASSLVSPTEAFF. The CDR3 DNA sequence: TGCGCCAGCAGCTTGGTGAGTCCCACTGAAGCTTTCTTT.

In its sample, this clone was seen a few times. The chain is built from TRBV19 and TRBJ2-3, with 8 bases that match TRBD2. The CDR3 is 15 residues long. The junction had 3 bases not matched to a gene; V was cut back by 3 bases and J by 1 base. Germline loops: CDR1 LNHDA, CDR2 SQIVND (reference sequence). CDR3 protein: CASSMVLAGTDTQYF. CDR3 sequence (DNA): TGTGCCAGTAGTATGGTACTAGCGGGCACAGATACGCAGTATTTT.

The V call is TRBV11-1, the J call TRBJ2-7, with 7 bases matching TRBD1. The ends lost 5 bases at V and 2 bases at J; junction bases unmatched: 9. The CDR3 is made up of 15 amino acids. Germline-derived CDR1 and CDR2 are SGHAT and FQDESV (reference sequence). CDR3 coding DNA: TGTGCCAGCAGCCAGACCGGGACAGAGGCCTACGAGCAGTACTTC. As protein: CASSQTGTEAYEQYF. The whole variable domain, remainder taken from reference TRBV11-1 and TRBJ2-7, is EAEVAQSPRYKITEKSQAVAFWCDPISGHATLYWYRQILGQGPELLVQFQDESVVDDSQLPKDRFSAERLKGVDSTLKIQPAELGDSAMYLCASSQTGTEAYEQYFGPGTRLTVT.

The rearrangement joins TRBV5-6 to TRBJ1-2; D is perhaps TRBD1 (5 bases). Germline V gene sequence: CDR1 SGHDT, CDR2 YYEEEE. The length of the CDR3 is 15 residues. V shed 4 bases and J shed 3 bases, with 16 bases lying between them. CDR3 region: CASSPTQGWHYGYTF. The CDR3 nucleotides read TGTGCCAGCAGCCCTACCCAGGGATGGCACTATGGCTACACCTTC.

The chain has TRBV7-2 and TRBJ2-4, with 7 nucleotides matching TRBD2. Germline trimming cut 5 bases from V and 9 bases from J; bases unmatched to any gene: 7. CDR3 length: 13 residues. Germline CDR1 reads SGHTA; CDR2 reads FQGNSA. DNA for the CDR3: TGTGCCAGCAGCCCCGGGGGGTTTATCATTCAGTACTTC. Translation: CASSPGGFIIQYF.

This clone was found a few times. The V gene is TRBV2, the J gene TRBJ1-2; weak D call: TRBD1 (5 bases). CDR1 is SNHLY, CDR2 FYNNEI, per germline. V was pared by 7 bases and J by 4 bases, with 13 bases between. The CDR3 extends over 13 amino acids. As DNA, the CDR3 is TGTGCCAGCATGCCCAGACAGACCTATGGCTACACCTTC. Translated: CASMPRQTYGYTF.

The chain's CDR3 is CASSVGTSVFNEQFF. As DNA, the CDR3 is TGCGCCAGCAGCGTAGGGACTAGCGTTTTTAATGAGCAGTTCTTC. The rearrangement links TRBV5-1 to TRBJ2-1; 10 positions agree with TRBD2. The trim removed 4 bases at V and 7 bases at J, leaving 8 bases unmatched. The CDR3 loop spans 15 amino acids. The germline gives CDR1 SGHRS, CDR2 YFSETQ. Together with reference TRBV5-1 and TRBJ2-1, the CDR3 gives the full variable domain: KAGVTQTPRYLIKTRGQQVTLSCSPISGHRSVSWYQQTPGQGLQFLFEYFSETQRNKGNFPGRFSGRQFSNSRSEMNVSTLELGDSALYLCASSVGTSVFNEQFFGPGTRLTVL.